Listed below are T cell receptor beta chains from one sample, sequenced in a study of yellow fever vaccine responses in identical twins. One entry per CDR3 protein results from TCRdb running MiXCR on the RT-PCR reads. The sample consists of 35,000 or so distinct CDR3 sequences, about 61% of them appearing once. The input for sequencing was T cells from blood (PBMCs), unsorted or a sorted subset (not recorded which), taken before or after yellow fever vaccination (not recorded which). All receptors come from a woman aged 18-29 years who received the yellow fever vaccine. Both conserved end residues are part of each CDR3. D genes are given only for firm matches. Clone size is not always given. Where it is, it says once, few, many or a class for expanded clones.

TRBD2	16	NA	TRBV29-1	TRBJ2-7	CSVRLAGSFRTYEQYF	TGCAGCGTCCGACTAGCGGGTTCGTTTAGAACCTACGAGCAGTACTTC
TRBD1	16	few	TRBV15	TRBJ1-5	CATSRGGGQGFQPQHF	TGTGCCACCAGCAGAGGCGGCGGACAGGGCTTCCAGCCCCAGCATTTT
NA	13	NA	TRBV20-1	TRBJ2-5	CSARDPLQETQYF	TGCAGTGCGAGGGACCCCCTGCAAGAGACCCAGTACTTC
TRBD1	15	NA	TRBV5-1	TRBJ2-1	CASSLQGSRYNEQFF	TGCGCCAGCAGCCTACAGGGGTCGAGGTACAATGAGCAGTTCTTC
NA	13	NA	TRBV28	TRBJ2-6	CAGSKSGANVLTF	TGTGCCGGCTCCAAGTCTGGGGCCAACGTCCTGACTTTC
TRBD1	12	NA	TRBV20-1	TRBJ1-2	CSARDRDYGYTF	TGCAGTGCTCGGGACAGGGACTATGGCTACACCTTC
TRBD1	15	NA	TRBV18	TRBJ2-1	CASSPDGTVYNEQFF	TGTGCCAGCTCACCAGATGGGACAGTCTACAATGAGCAGTTCTTC
TRBD1	14	NA	TRBV19	TRBJ2-3	CASGVTGRTDTQYF	TGTGCCAGTGGGGTGACAGGGCGCACAGATACGCAGTATTTT
NA	13	NA	TRBV27	TRBJ2-1	CASRDFSYNEQFF	TGTGCCAGCAGGGACTTTTCCTACAATGAGCAGTTCTTC
NA	12	once	TRBV29-1	TRBJ1-2	CSVVGQPYGYTF	TGCAGCGTTGTTGGACAGCCCTATGGCTACACCTTC
TRBD1	14	few	TRBV12-3/TRBV12-4	TRBJ1-1	CASSLTRQGGEAFF	TGTGCCAGCAGTTTAACCCGACAGGGAGGGGAAGCTTTCTTT
TRBD2	13	few	TRBV5-8	TRBJ2-1	CASSLILADEQFF	TGTGCCAGCAGCTTGATTCTAGCGGATGAGCAGTTCTTC
TRBD1	18	few	TRBV2	TRBJ2-1	CASITDRRLQDSYNEQFF	TGTGCCAGCATAACGGACAGGCGACTACAAGATTCCTACAATGAGCAGTTCTTC
TRBD1	14	few	TRBV12-3/TRBV12-4	TRBJ2-1	CASSRTGGWNEQFF	TGTGCCAGCAGCCGTACAGGGGGTTGGAATGAGCAGTTCTTC
NA	13	NA	TRBV19	TRBJ1-1	CASKRGRVTEAFF	TGTGCCAGTAAACGGGGTCGGGTCACTGAAGCTTTCTTT
NA	15	NA	TRBV14	TRBJ2-1	CASSQEDRGRNEQFF	TGTGCCAGCAGCCAAGAGGATCGGGGTCGGAATGAGCAGTTCTTC
NA	11	few	TRBV3-1	TRBJ2-1	CASSQGNEQFF	TGTGCCAGCAGCCAAGGTAATGAGCAGTTCTTC
NA	12	NA	TRBV20-1	TRBJ2-7	CSARVQSYEQYF	TGCAGTGCTAGAGTCCAATCCTACGAGCAGTACTTC
NA	15	NA	TRBV15	TRBJ1-2	CATSSYLQGADGYTF	TGTGCCACCAGCTCTTACCTCCAGGGAGCCGATGGCTACACCTTC
TRBD2	16	NA	TRBV28	TRBJ2-2	CASSFSGNPNTGELFF	TGTGCCAGCAGCTTTAGCGGGAACCCCAACACCGGGGAGCTGTTTTTT
NA	13	NA	TRBV18	TRBJ2-5	CASSPPGQETQYF	TGTGCCAGCTCACCACCAGGCCAAGAGACCCAGTACTTC
NA	15	NA	TRBV2	TRBJ1-5	CASSESILSNQPQHF	TGTGCCAGCAGTGAAAGTATACTTAGCAATCAGCCCCAGCATTTT
TRBD1	15	NA	TRBV9	TRBJ2-7	CASSPTGVYSYEQYF	TGTGCCAGCAGCCCCACAGGGGTCTATTCCTACGAGCAGTACTTC
NA	14	NA	TRBV29-1	TRBJ1-6	CSVRQGQPDSPLHF	TGCAGCGTCCGTCAAGGACAGCCGGATTCACCCCTCCACTTT
NA	13	NA	TRBV7-9	TRBJ2-7	CASSRTASYEQYF	TGTGCCAGCAGCCGAACAGCCTCCTACGAGCAGTACTTC
TRBD2	16	once	TRBV11-1	TRBJ2-1	CASSNGGLAAVGEQFF	TGTGCCAGCAGCAACGGGGGACTAGCGGCCGTCGGTGAGCAGTTCTTC
NA	12	NA	TRBV5-6	TRBJ2-2	CASSFSPGELFF	TGTGCCAGCAGCTTTTCCCCCGGGGAGCTGTTTTTT
TRBD2	12	once	TRBV10-1	TRBJ2-1	CASSTSVHEQFF	TGCGCCAGCAGTACTAGCGTCCATGAGCAGTTCTTC
NA	14	NA	TRBV11-1	TRBJ2-1	CASSPRLGNNEQFF	TGTGCCAGCAGTCCCCGACTGGGGAACAATGAGCAGTTCTTC
TRBD1	15	NA	TRBV6-2/TRBV6-3	TRBJ2-5	CASSSGQGARETQYF	TGTGCCAGCAGTTCCGGACAGGGGGCTCGGGAGACCCAGTACTTC
TRBD1	13	NA	TRBV29-1	TRBJ1-2	CSALGQGDYGYTF	TGCAGCGCCCTAGGACAGGGGGACTATGGCTACACCTTC
TRBD1	16	NA	TRBV4-3	TRBJ2-7	CASSQDLRDRAYEQYF	TGCGCCAGCAGCCAAGATTTGAGGGACAGGGCCTACGAGCAGTACTTC
NA	11	NA	TRBV11-3	TRBJ1-6	CASSLNSPLHF	TGTGCCAGCAGCTTGAATTCACCCCTCCACTTT
TRBD1	16	NA	TRBV13	TRBJ2-1	CASSLGPGTGFNEQFF	TGTGCCAGCAGCTTAGGTCCCGGGACAGGGTTCAATGAGCAGTTCTTC
TRBD1	16	NA	TRBV12-3/TRBV12-4	TRBJ2-5	CASSSSGTGGRETQYF	TGTGCCAGCAGTTCCTCGGGGACAGGGGGCCGTGAGACCCAGTACTTC
NA	14	once	TRBV20-1	TRBJ2-7	CSARDGGVGDEQYF	TGCAGTGCTAGAGATGGTGGGGTTGGGGACGAGCAGTACTTC
NA	14	NA	TRBV25-1	TRBJ2-5	CASQDSIPTETQYF	TGTGCCAGCCAGGACAGTATCCCTACGGAGACCCAGTACTTC
NA	16	NA	TRBV12-3/TRBV12-4	TRBJ2-1	CASSELTVSSYNEQFF	TGTGCCAGCAGTGAACTAACAGTGAGCTCCTACAATGAGCAGTTCTTC
NA	13	NA	TRBV28	TRBJ2-1	CASSLFRDNEQFF	TGTGCCAGCAGTTTATTCAGGGACAATGAGCAGTTCTTC
TRBD2	14	NA	TRBV20-1	TRBJ2-7	CSARVTSGPYEQYF	TGCAGTGCTAGAGTGACTAGCGGACCATACGAGCAGTACTTC
NA	12	NA	TRBV14	TRBJ2-3	CASSQDTDTQYF	TGTGCCAGCAGCCAAGACACAGATACGCAGTATTTT
NA	15	few	TRBV18	TRBJ2-2	CASSPSRLNTGELFF	TGTGCCAGCTCACCAAGCAGATTGAACACCGGGGAGCTGTTTTTT
TRBD1	15	NA	TRBV10-3	TRBJ1-1	CAISLGTGGETEAFF	TGTGCCATCAGCCTCGGGACAGGGGGGGAGACTGAAGCTTTCTTT
NA	15	few	TRBV20-1	TRBJ2-5	CSAHSQGTTQETQYF	TGCAGTGCTCATAGTCAGGGGACAACGCAAGAGACCCAGTACTTC
NA	15	NA	TRBV10-1	TRBJ2-3	CASSDGSAGTDTQYF	TGCGCCAGCAGTGATGGGTCAGCAGGCACAGATACGCAGTATTTT
TRBD1	14	NA	TRBV18	TRBJ1-2	CASSPDRGNYGYTF	TGTGCCAGCTCACCAGACAGGGGGAACTATGGCTACACCTTC
NA	14	NA	TRBV19	TRBJ2-7	CASSIVVGNYEQYF	TGTGCCAGTAGTATAGTTGTGGGGAACTACGAGCAGTACTTC
NA	14	NA	TRBV7-3	TRBJ1-2	CASSLAGGDYGYTF	TGTGCCAGCAGCCTCGCGGGGGGTGACTATGGCTACACCTTC
TRBD1	18	few	TRBV11-3	TRBJ2-6	CASSLVSQGAAGANVLTF	TGTGCCAGCAGCTTAGTCTCACAGGGGGCGGCTGGGGCCAACGTCCTGACTTTC
NA	15	NA	TRBV15	TRBJ1-1	CATSMGRGMNTEAFF	TGTGCCACCAGCATGGGGCGGGGAATGAACACTGAAGCTTTCTTT
NA	10	NA	TRBV20-1	TRBJ1-1	CSARNAEAFF	TGCAGTGCTCGGAACGCTGAAGCTTTCTTT
NA	16	NA	TRBV11-1	TRBJ1-5	CASTFRGNSWGQPQHF	TGTGCCAGCACCTTTAGAGGCAACTCCTGGGGTCAGCCCCAGCATTTT
TRBD1	13	few	TRBV29-1	TRBJ1-4	CSVSGQFNEKLFF	TGCAGCGTCTCGGGACAGTTTAATGAAAAACTGTTTTTT
NA	12	once	TRBV5-4	TRBJ1-2	CASSSGEDGYTF	TGTGCCAGCAGCTCAGGGGAAGATGGCTACACCTTC
NA	15	NA	TRBV7-8	TRBJ2-2	CASSQRRGATGELFF	TGTGCCAGCAGCCAGAGACGCGGTGCCACCGGGGAGCTGTTTTTT
NA	13	NA	TRBV4-3	TRBJ2-7	CASSQDLGYEQYF	TGCGCCAGCAGCCAAGATTTGGGCTACGAGCAGTACTTC
TRBD1	13	NA	TRBV4-2	TRBJ2-1	CASRVTGANEQFF	TGTGCCAGCAGAGTGACAGGGGCCAATGAGCAGTTCTTC